This passage covers 14 T cell receptor beta chains from one sample sequenced in a study of T-cell reconstitution after alpha-beta-depleted transplantation in children. The library targeted TCRbeta and was prepared with unique molecular identifiers. One entry per CDR3 protein results from TCRdb running MiXCR on the PCR reads. The table includes about 640,000 distinct CDR3 sequences, about 15% detected once. Material: PBMCs from the stem cell graft donor, obtained from the stem cell graft. All receptors come from a human donor who donated a stem cell graft to a child with acute myeloid leukemia.

The chain employs TRBV20-1 and TRBJ2-2; D is possibly TRBD2 (6 bases). The CDR3 length is 16 residues. The V end lost 6 bases, the J end lost 2 bases, and 19 bases lay between the germline ends. CDR1 DFQATT and CDR2 SNEGSKA come from the germline V gene (reference sequence). Written as DNA, the CDR3 is TGCAGTGCCCGGGACTCCAATCCGATCAACACCGGGGAGCTGTTTTTT. Translating gives CSARDSNPINTGELFF.

This clonotype was seen ten or more times. This sequence joins TRBV6-1 and TRBJ2-1, with 11 bases fitting TRBD2. The CDR3 extends over 16 amino acids. The germline V gene encodes CDR1 MNHNS and CDR2 SASEGT. The trim removed 5 bases at V and 8 bases at J, leaving 11 bases unmatched. The CDR3 loop is CASSRPGTSGLYEQFF. CDR3 nucleotide sequence: TGTGCCAGCAGTCGCCCCGGGACTAGCGGTTTGTATGAGCAGTTCTTC.

This clonotype was observed a few times. This may stem from a read error, because a much larger clone lies one nucleotide away. This chain uses TRBV12-3 or TRBV12-4 with TRBJ2-3; no clear D gene. Deletions cut 6 bases from V and 2 bases from J, with 3 bases between. CDR3 length: 11 amino acids. The DNA for the CDR3 is TGTGCCAGCAGATACACAGATACGCAGTATTTT. Its translation is CASRYTDTQYF.

In this sample, this clonotype turned up many times. The chain has TRBV20-1 and TRBJ2-7, with TRBD1 identical over 9 bases. Germline-derived CDR1 and CDR2 are DFQATT and SNEGSKA (reference sequence). V lost 7 bases to trimming and J lost 3 bases; unmatched junction nucleotides: 7. The CDR3 has 13 residues. This CDR3 reads CSGSGTGHYEQYF. CDR3 DNA: TGCAGTGGGTCAGGGACAGGGCACTACGAGCAGTACTTC.

The chain employs TRBV28 and TRBJ2-7, with 8 positions matching TRBD2. The J segment lost 3 bases and the V segment lost 7 bases, leaving 8 bases of the junction unmatched. The germline CDR1 and CDR2 sequences are MDHEN and SYDVKM. This CDR3 has 14 residues. In nucleotides, the CDR3 is TGTGCCAGCAATCCGGGGGGGAAGCTCTACGAGCAGTACGTC. Translation: CASNPGGKLYEQYV.

This clonotype was recorded many times. The chain employs TRBV20-1 and TRBJ2-1; D uncertain. CDR1 and CDR2 from the germline V gene are DFQATT and SNEGSKA (reference sequence). V lost 0 bases and J lost 2, with 11 bases in between. This CDR3 region has 15 residues. The CDR3 here is CSARDTWLAYNEQFF. CDR3 in DNA: TGCAGTGCTAGAGATACCTGGCTCGCCTACAATGAGCAGTTCTTC.

This clonotype was observed at least ten times. V and J are TRBV20-1 and TRBJ2-7; 8 bases fit TRBD1. The CDR3 consists of 12 residues. Losses at the gene ends were 3 bases for V and 2 bases for J; bases not matched to a gene: 0. Germline lookup yields CDR1 DFQATT and CDR2 SNEGSKA (reference sequence). The CDR3 nucleotides read TGCAGTGCTAGGACAGGGGCCTACGAGCAGTACTTC. Translating it yields CSARTGAYEQYF.

To note about this clonotype: Being one base from a much bigger clone, this may be a read error. The chain couples TRBV11-1 to TRBJ2-7, with 10 bases matching TRBD1. There are 15 residues in the CDR3. V lost 5 bases, J lost 2 bases, and 6 bases stayed unmatched. Germline CDR1 and CDR2: SGHAT and FQDESV (reference sequence). CDR3 bases: TGTGCCAGCAGCGCGACCGGGACAGGGGCCTACGAGCAGTACTTC. Encoded protein: CASSATGTGAYEQYF.

The rearrangement joins TRBV5-5 to TRBJ1-1, with D possibly TRBD1 on 5 matching bases. Trimming shortened V by 0 bases and J by 2 bases, and 8 bases separated the two germline ends. The germline CDR1 and CDR2 sequences are SGHKS and YYEKEE (reference sequence). The length of the CDR3 is 14 residues. The CDR3 region has the DNA TGTGCCAGCAGCTTGGGGGACGTCAACACTGAAGCTTTCTTT. This gives the protein CASSLGDVNTEAFF.

This clonotype has more than one count but fewer than ten. The J gene is TRBJ2-3, the V gene TRBV12-3 or TRBV12-4; TRBD1 matches 9 bases. This CDR3 has 16 amino acids. The ends lost 6 bases at V and 4 bases at J; junction bases unmatched: 11. CDR3 region: CASSRSGTGKSDTQYF. The CDR3 DNA follows: TGTGCCAGCAGCCGTTCAGGGACAGGGAAATCAGATACGCAGTATTTT.

This chain links TRBV7-9 with TRBJ2-3; 8 bases agree with TRBD2. The CDR3 has 16 amino acids. Germline loops: CDR1 SEHNR, CDR2 FQNEAQ (reference sequence). V shed 4 bases, J shed 8 bases, and the junction held 14 bases outside the gene matches. The CDR3 region has the DNA TGTGCCAGCAGCTCATCGAGCGGGGGAGCAGCTGGTACGCAGTATTTT. This sequence encodes CASSSSSGGAAGTQYF.

This clonotype has at least ten counts. The rearrangement uses TRBV20-1 and TRBJ1-1, with D possibly matching TRBD1 (5 bases). V dropped 6 bases and J dropped 1 base, with 12 bases sitting between them. The germline gives CDR1 DFQATT, CDR2 SNEGSKA (reference sequence). The CDR3 totals 13 residues. In nucleotides, the CDR3 is TGCAGTGCGCAGGGTCTAAGGAACACTGAAGCTTTCTTT. It translates to CSAQGLRNTEAFF.

This clonotype appeared a few times. This chain joins TRBV7-2 and TRBJ2-2; TRBD2 is a possible D gene (7 bases). Germline values: CDR1 SGHTA, CDR2 FQGNSA. Trimming removed 7 bases from V and 6 bases from J, with 15 bases in between. This CDR3 region has 14 residues. The CDR3 loop reads CASTTRGRAGELFF. In nucleotides, the CDR3 is TGTGCCAGCACCACGAGGGGGAGGGCCGGGGAGCTGTTTTTT.

This clonotype was recorded at least ten times. The chain combines TRBV20-1 with TRBJ2-3; D possibly matches TRBD1 or TRBD2 (6 bases each). CDR1 is DFQATT and CDR2 is SNEGSKA in the germline V gene (reference sequence). The CDR3 has 13 amino acids. The V and J ends lost 7 bases and 2 bases respectively, with 13 bases between them. The CDR3 coding sequence is TGCAGTGTGGAGGGACACTACACAGATACGCAGTATTTT. Its protein product is CSVEGHYTDTQYF.